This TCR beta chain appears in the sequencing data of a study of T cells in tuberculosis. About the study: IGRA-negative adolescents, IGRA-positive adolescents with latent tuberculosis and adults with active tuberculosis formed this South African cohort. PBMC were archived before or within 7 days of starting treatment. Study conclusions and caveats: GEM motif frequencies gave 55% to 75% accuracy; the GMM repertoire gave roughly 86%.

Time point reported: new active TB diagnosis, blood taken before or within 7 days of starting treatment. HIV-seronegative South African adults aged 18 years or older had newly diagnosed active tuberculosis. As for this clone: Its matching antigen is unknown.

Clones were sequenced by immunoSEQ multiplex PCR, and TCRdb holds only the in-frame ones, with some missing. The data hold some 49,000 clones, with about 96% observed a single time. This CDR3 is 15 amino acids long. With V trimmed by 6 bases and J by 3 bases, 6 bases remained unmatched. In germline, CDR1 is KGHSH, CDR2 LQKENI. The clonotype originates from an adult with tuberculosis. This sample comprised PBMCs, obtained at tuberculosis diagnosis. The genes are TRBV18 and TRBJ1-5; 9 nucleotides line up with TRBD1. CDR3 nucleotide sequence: TGTGCCAGCTCCATAGAACAGGGGGCCAATCAGCCCCAGCATTTT. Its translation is CASSIEQGANQPQHF.